These T cell receptor beta chains were read from a single sample in a study of post-analysis software for immune sequencing data. One entry per CDR3 protein, called by TCRdb with MiXCR from the PCR reads. The sample yields around 500,000 distinct CDR3 sequences, around a third seen once. The sample consisted of blood. Receptors originate from a girl aged 2-17 years with multiple sclerosis. The CDR3 runs from the conserved cysteine through the conserved F or W. A D gene is named only where the DNA matches it firmly.

D: .
V: TRBV7-9
length: 12
J: TRBJ2-7
CDR3: CASSSGAYEQYF

D: TRBD2
V: TRBV6-1
length: 14
J: TRBJ2-1
CDR3: CASSEGLAAVVVFF

D: .
V: TRBV20-1
length: 14
J: TRBJ2-7
CDR3: CSASPTSYYYEQYF

D: .
V: TRBV6-5
length: 13
J: TRBJ1-2
CDR3: CASSYSPGRGYTF

D: TRBD2
V: TRBV4-2
length: 17
J: TRBJ2-1
CDR3: CASSQGLGLADNNEQFF

D: TRBD2
V: TRBV20-1
length: 15
J: TRBJ2-7
CDR3: CSARVSSGGFYEQYF

D: .
V: TRBV6-5
length: 16
J: TRBJ2-3
CDR3: CASRTIKGGGTDTQYF

D: .
V: TRBV7-9
length: 14
J: TRBJ1-6
CDR3: CASISSAGGSPLHF

D: .
V: TRBV10-2
length: 14
J: TRBJ2-2
CDR3: CASNQDSVTGELFF

D: TRBD2
V: TRBV9
length: 16
J: .
CDR3: CASSLEGRGGRETQYF

D: .
V: TRBV4-1
length: 12
J: TRBJ1-4
CDR3: CASSQVLEKLFF

D: TRBD2
V: TRBV7-2
length: 19
J: TRBJ2-5
CDR3: CASSFQPVGSGGYQETQYF

D: .
V: TRBV9
length: 11
J: TRBJ1-2
CDR3: CASSAQGSYTF

D: TRBD1
V: TRBV7-8
length: 14
J: TRBJ2-5
CDR3: CASSTRDSFRGRYF

D: .
V: TRBV20-1
length: 13
J: TRBJ2-3
CDR3: CSASPRIPDTQYF

D: .
V: TRBV12-3/TRBV12-4
length: 15
J: TRBJ1-1
CDR3: CASSLRTFRDTEAFF

D: .
V: TRBV15
length: 14
J: TRBJ1-5
CDR3: CATSRQGSHQPQHF

D: .
V: TRBV5-1
length: 13
J: TRBJ1-6
CDR3: CASSLGANSPLHF

D: TRBD2
V: TRBV7-9
length: 16
J: TRBJ2-5
CDR3: CASRPRGGLAKETQYF

D: .
V: TRBV29-1
length: 14
J: TRBJ2-7
CDR3: CSVEKPGVPYEQYF

D: .
V: TRBV5-1
length: 15
J: TRBJ2-1
CDR3: CASSLALFMPAEQFF

D: TRBD1
V: TRBV6-5
length: 16
J: TRBJ1-5
CDR3: CASSYRDSPLRQPQHF

D: TRBD2
V: TRBV4-2
length: 16
J: TRBJ2-7
CDR3: CASSQERGGVGYEQYF

D: TRBD1
V: TRBV20-1
length: 12
J: TRBJ2-1
CDR3: CSVIQGFGEQFF

D: .
V: TRBV7-2
length: 14
J: .
CDR3: CASSPFIMHDEQYF

D: TRBD1
V: TRBV6-5
length: 15
J: TRBJ1-2
CDR3: CASSARQGSGYGYTF

D: .
V: TRBV7-9
length: 13
J: .
CDR3: CTSSVGTSYEQYF

D: .
V: TRBV6-2/TRBV6-3
length: 13
J: TRBJ1-2
CDR3: CASSPGGLRGYTF

D: .
V: TRBV5-1
length: 16
J: TRBJ1-2
CDR3: CASSLDAVFPNYGYTF

D: .
V: TRBV6-6
length: 15
J: TRBJ1-5
CDR3: CASSYSGPVNQPQHF

D: .
V: TRBV20-1
length: 14
J: TRBJ1-4
CDR3: CSANNRAEDEKLFF

D: TRBD1
V: TRBV7-9
length: 15
J: TRBJ1-1
CDR3: CASSSSYGQGVEAFF

D: TRBD1
V: TRBV5-1
length: 14
J: TRBJ2-5
CDR3: CASEAGTGEETQYF

D: .
V: TRBV5-1
length: 14
J: TRBJ1-1
CDR3: CASSWGQWGTEAFF

D: .
V: TRBV29-1
length: 14
J: .
CDR3: CSVGLQLRGETQYF

D: TRBD2
V: TRBV6-1
length: 16
J: TRBJ2-3
CDR3: CASSDLGGAWSDTQYF

D: .
V: TRBV7-2
length: 16
J: TRBJ2-5
CDR3: CASSPGDLGFQETQYF

D: TRBD1
V: TRBV20-1
length: 15
J: TRBJ2-5
CDR3: CSASTGERYQETQYF

D: TRBD1
V: TRBV12-3/TRBV12-4
length: 17
J: TRBJ2-2
CDR3: CASSLGVSGGFHGELFF

D: .
V: TRBV20-1
length: 14
J: TRBJ1-5
CDR3: CSASSRAWSQPQHF

D: .
V: TRBV20-1
length: 17
J: TRBJ1-5
CDR3: CSAREPSALPGNQPQHF

D: TRBD1
V: TRBV7-2
length: 16
J: TRBJ2-5
CDR3: CASSVQGWDRYNEQYF

D: .
V: TRBV10-3
length: 18
J: TRBJ2-1
CDR3: CAISESGGALSSYNEQFF

D: .
V: TRBV25-1
length: 14
J: TRBJ2-6
CDR3: CASSAVSGANVLTF

D: TRBD1
V: TRBV11-2
length: 17
J: TRBJ2-5
CDR3: CASSLDHLGQGGETQYF

D: .
V: TRBV19
length: 14
J: TRBJ1-2
CDR3: CASTVEWMIYGYTF

D: .
V: TRBV5-5
length: 16
J: TRBJ1-2
CDR3: CASSVDSWNIDYGYTF

D: .
V: TRBV27
length: 13
J: TRBJ1-2
CDR3: CASRSTTNYGYTF

D: TRBD1
V: TRBV29-1
length: 12
J: .
CDR3: CSFRQGSGEQYF

D: .
V: TRBV5-6
length: 14
J: TRBJ2-4
CDR3: CASSLQAGRAIQYF

D: TRBD2
V: TRBV15
length: 17
J: TRBJ2-3
CDR3: CATSQPGLAAYTDTQYF

D: .
V: TRBV29-1
length: 12
J: TRBJ2-5
CDR3: CSAQGFQETQYF

D: .
V: TRBV12-3/TRBV12-4
length: 15
J: TRBJ1-5
CDR3: CASSLAGGKNQPQHF

D: TRBD1
V: TRBV4-1
length: 16
J: TRBJ1-2
CDR3: CASSQDRDRGNYGYTF

D: .
V: TRBV5-1
length: 13
J: TRBJ1-2
CDR3: CASSPDGTYGYTF

D: TRBD1
V: TRBV5-1
length: 18
J: TRBJ1-2
CDR3: CASSLAGTGIISNYGYTF

D: TRBD2
V: TRBV20-1
length: 15
J: TRBJ2-1
CDR3: CSATPGLARYNEQFF

D: .
V: TRBV6-1
length: 16
J: TRBJ1-5
CDR3: CASSPLSGAGNQPQHF

D: .
V: TRBV12-3/TRBV12-4
length: 14
J: TRBJ2-5
CDR3: CASSLLGYQETRYF

D: .
V: TRBV20-1
length: 12
J: .
CDR3: CSFGPPEGTQYF